The clone carrying this TCR beta chain was detected only a few times. The antigen remains undetermined. TCRdb re-called the 5' RACE reads with MiXCR, one entry per CDR3 protein. Of 300,000 to 400,000 distinct CDR3 sequences in the sample, about an eighth were seen once. The sample comes from a study of T-cell memory formation after mild COVID-19. Study-wide results and caveats: Clonal second-wave expansions that peaked on day 37 had unconfirmed SARS-CoV-2 specificity.

V was trimmed by 4 bases and J by 3 bases, leaving 16 bases between them. The CDR3 extends over 15 amino acids. Germline CDR1 is SGHRS and CDR2 is YFSETQ. The chain joins TRBV5-1 to TRBJ1-2, with D possibly matching TRBD1 (6 bases). Sequenced: PBMCs or a T cell subset sorted from them (not recorded which). The origin of this receptor is a man aged 18-30 years who had mild COVID-19 (a few samples of this study predate the infection). Cell type and time point are not known. The CDR3 DNA is TGCGCCAGCAGCCCCGGACAGCTTAGGGACTATGGCTACACCTTC. Translation gives CASSPGQLRDYGYTF.